Listed below are T cell receptor beta chains from one sample, sequenced in a study of regulatory T cells in long-lasting Graves disease. TCRdb redid the calling of the multiplex PCR reads with MiXCR, one entry per CDR3 protein. The data show hundreds of thousands of distinct CDR3 sequences, about 16% seen once. These same records also appear under a second study, on T cells in Graves' hyperthyroidism and ophthalmopathy.

The input for sequencing was peripheral blood mononuclear cells (PBMCs), taken at new diagnosis, from a patient treated with antithyroid drugs. These receptor sequences come from a man aged 18 to 30 with Graves disease. Each CDR3 is given with its conserved first and last residue. A D gene is named only where the DNA matches it firmly. Not all rows give a size; the values are once, few, many and, for expanded clones, a class.

14	TRBV6-2/TRBV6-3	NA	TRBJ2-5	few	CASTLRAGRETQYF	TGTGCCAGCACTCTGCGAGCGGGCCGGGAGACCCAGTACTTC
14	TRBV19	NA	TRBJ2-2	NA	CASSIFRNTGELFF	TGTGCCAGTAGTATATTCAGGAACACCGGGGAGCTGTTTTTT
20	TRBV7-6	NA	TRBJ2-1	few	CASSSGTVALGSGVFYEQFF	TGTGCCAGCAGCTCAGGGACAGTAGCCCTTGGATCGGGAGTATTCTATGAGCAGTTCTTC
15	TRBV5-6	NA	TRBJ1-5	few	CASSLEGEGRQPQHF	TGTGCCAGCAGCTTGGAAGGGGAAGGGCGTCAGCCCCAGCATTTT
15	TRBV27	NA	TRBJ2-7	few	CASSLGVSWAYEQYF	TGTGCCAGCAGCCTCGGGGTCTCGTGGGCCTACGAGCAGTACTTC
12	TRBV29-1	TRBD1	TRBJ2-5	NA	CSGTGDGETQYF	TGCAGCGGTACAGGGGATGGAGAGACCCAGTACTTC
16	TRBV9	TRBD2	TRBJ2-6	NA	CASSVLAESGANVLTF	TGTGCCAGCAGCGTACTAGCGGAGTCTGGGGCCAACGTCCTGACTTTC
13	TRBV10-3	TRBD1	TRBJ2-7	many	CAIGLQGSYEQYF	TGTGCCATCGGCCTACAGGGGTCCTACGAGCAGTACTTC
18	TRBV20-1	TRBD2	TRBJ2-3	many	CSARDEFLRGRSPSTQYF	TGCAGTGCTAGAGATGAGTTCCTGCGCGGGAGGTCTCCGTCTACGCAGTATTTT
15	TRBV12-3/TRBV12-4	TRBD1	TRBJ2-7	many	CASSHDRGRIGEQYF	TGTGCCAGCAGTCACGACAGGGGGCGGATTGGCGAGCAGTACTTC
15	TRBV28	NA	TRBJ2-4	NA	CASSLAGVAKNIQYF	TGTGCCAGCAGTTTGGCAGGGGTGGCCAAAAACATTCAGTACTTC
14	TRBV2	NA	TRBJ1-4	many	CASSGTMGDEKLFF	TGTGCCAGCAGCGGGACCATGGGCGATGAAAAACTGTTTTTT
15	TRBV20-1	NA	TRBJ2-2	few	CSAPLLRQNTGELFF	TGCAGTGCTCCGCTACTACGCCAGAACACCGGGGAGCTGTTTTTT
15	TRBV9	NA	TRBJ2-1	NA	CASTMGGTTYNGQFF	TGTGCCAGCACCATGGGCGGGACCACCTACAATGGGCAGTTCTTC
17	TRBV6-6	TRBD1	TRBJ2-4	NA	CASSYSTGGTGKNIQYF	TGTGCCAGCAGTTACTCGACGGGCGGGACAGGCAAAAACATTCAGTACTTC
12	TRBV6-2/TRBV6-3	NA	TRBJ1-6	NA	CASRDQFSPLHF	TGTGCCAGCAGAGATCAGTTTTCACCCCTCCACTTT
15	TRBV30	NA	TRBJ2-6	NA	CAWSGGYSGANVLTF	TGTGCCTGGAGTGGGGGGTACTCTGGGGCCAACGTCCTGACTTTC
13	TRBV30	NA	TRBJ1-1	many	CAWSVGVGTEAFF	TGTGCCTGGAGTGTAGGGGTAGGCACTGAAGCTTTCTTT
15	TRBV5-6	NA	TRBJ1-1	NA	CASSLGSLPNTEAFF	TGTGCCAGCAGCTTGGGCAGCCTCCCTAACACTGAAGCTTTCTTT
15	TRBV18	NA	TRBJ1-2	many	CASSPRKGSNYGYTF	TGTGCCAGCTCACCACGAAAGGGGAGTAACTATGGCTACACCTTC
15	TRBV11-2	TRBD1	TRBJ2-7	NA	CASSFRSDRRYEQYF	TGTGCCAGCAGCTTTAGGTCGGACAGGCGCTACGAGCAGTACTTC
15	TRBV30	TRBD2	TRBJ2-1	NA	CAWSVLAGGYNEQFF	TGTGCCTGGAGTGTACTAGCGGGAGGGTACAATGAGCAGTTCTTC
14	TRBV29-1	TRBD1	TRBJ1-3	NA	CSVLTGGSGNTIYF	TGCAGCGTGTTAACAGGGGGAAGTGGAAACACCATATATTTT
16	TRBV20-1	NA	TRBJ1-2	few	CSARDWGPPKPNGYTF	TGCAGTGCTAGAGATTGGGGACCGCCGAAACCCAATGGCTACACCTTC
15	TRBV18	NA	TRBJ1-2	many	CASSPKTGLNYGYTF	TGTGCCAGCTCACCCAAGACAGGTCTGAACTATGGCTACACCTTC
15	TRBV7-3	NA	TRBJ2-2	few	CASSLLPADTGELFF	TGTGCCAGCAGCTTATTGCCCGCGGACACCGGGGAGCTGTTTTTT
14	TRBV2	NA	TRBJ1-5	few	CASGKRQGNQPQHF	TGTGCCAGCGGAAAGAGACAGGGCAATCAGCCCCAGCATTTT
14	TRBV14	TRBD2	TRBJ2-7	NA	CATSLGAGVNEQYF	TGTGCCACATCCCTCGGGGCGGGAGTTAACGAGCAGTACTTC
15	TRBV14	TRBD2	TRBJ2-1	many	CASSQGLAGDNEQFF	TGTGCCAGCAGCCAAGGGCTAGCGGGAGACAATGAGCAGTTCTTC
16	TRBV6-1	TRBD2	TRBJ2-7	many	CASARGTAGGGYEQYF	TGTGCCAGCGCCCGAGGAACGGCGGGAGGGGGGTACGAGCAGTACTTC
13	TRBV10-2	TRBD2	TRBJ2-7	NA	CASGGDAGYEQYF	TGCGCCAGCGGGGGGGACGCGGGCTACGAGCAGTACTTC
16	TRBV6-5	NA	TRBJ2-1	NA	CASSYSTLEVHNEQFF	TGTGCCAGCAGTTACTCGACCCTAGAGGTTCACAATGAGCAGTTCTTC
13	TRBV20-1	TRBD2	TRBJ2-7	many	CSATSGRTYEQYF	TGCAGTGCCACTAGCGGGAGAACCTACGAGCAGTACTTC
14	TRBV5-1	NA	TRBJ2-1	few	CASSLEASYNEQFF	TGCGCCAGCAGCTTGGAGGCCTCCTACAATGAGCAGTTCTTC
15	TRBV7-9	TRBD1	TRBJ1-2	NA	CASSLGTGRSYGYTF	TGTGCCAGCAGCTTAGGGACAGGGAGGAGCTATGGCTACACCTTC
14	TRBV9	NA	TRBJ1-1	NA	CASTSDLRDTEAFF	TGTGCCAGCACCTCAGACCTCAGGGATACTGAAGCTTTCTTT
14	TRBV18	TRBD1	TRBJ2-7	NA	CASSPGQAPYEQYF	TGTGCCAGCTCCCCGGGACAGGCTCCCTACGAGCAGTACTTC
18	TRBV20-1	TRBD2	TRBJ2-7	many	CSARPSGLAGGPSYEQYF	TGCAGTGCTAGACCCTCGGGACTAGCGGGAGGGCCCTCCTACGAGCAGTACTTC